Presented here are 16 T cell receptor beta chains from one specimen sequenced in a study of blood T cell repertoires in COVID-19. Some clones are missing from TCRdb's copy, which holds only in-frame ones; the method was immunoSEQ multiplex PCR. Of about 220,000 clones listed, roughly 80% are singletons. Sequencing was done on a sample of peripheral blood. The source of these receptors is an elderly woman with COVID-19, enrolled during active disease.

CDR3 residues: CASSPTGGMNTEAFF. The DNA of the CDR3 is TGCGCCAGCAGCCCGACAGGGGGCATGAACACTGAAGCTTTCTTT. This chain joins TRBV5-1 and TRBJ1-1; 10 nucleotides align to TRBD1. Unmatched junction bases numbered 3, after V lost 4 bases and J lost 0 bases. The germline V gene encodes CDR1 SGHRS and CDR2 YFSETQ. The CDR3 totals 15 residues. Based on the CDR3 plus reference TRBV5-1 and TRBJ1-1, the full variable domain is KAGVTQTPRYLIKTRGQQVTLSCSPISGHRSVSWYQQTPGQGLQFLFEYFSETQRNKGNFPGRFSGRQFSNSRSEMNVSTLELGDSALYLCASSPTGGMNTEAFFGQGTRLTVV.

The chain recombines TRBV7-6 with TRBJ1-1; D unresolved. With 4 bases removed from V and 4 bases from J, the gap between germline ends came to 19 bases. CDR3 size: 16 residues. Germline CDR1 reads SGHVS; CDR2 reads FNYEAQ. CDR3 in DNA: TGTGCCAGCAGCTCCTCCTCCCAGGTGAGAGCCACTGAAGCTTTCTTT. Amino acids: CASSSSSQVRATEAFF.

The chain is built from TRBV28 and TRBJ1-4; D is ambiguous. V lost 7 bases, J lost 7 bases, and 10 bases lay in between. The length of the CDR3 is 12 residues. Germline values: CDR1 MDHEN, CDR2 SYDVKM. CDR3 sequence: CASKRGTEKLFF. The CDR3 bases are TGTGCCAGCAAGCGGGGAACTGAAAAACTGTTTTTT.

This clone was seen only a few times. The rearrangement joins TRBV3-1 (or the pseudogene TRBV3-2) to TRBJ2-7, with D possibly being TRBD2 (6 bases). Germline values: CDR1 LGHDT, CDR2 YNNKEL (reference sequence). V was clipped by 5 bases and J by 6 bases, with 17 bases between them. The CDR3 sequence is 14 residues long. The CDR3 loop reads CASSSRGGDGEQYF. CDR3 nucleotides: TGTGCCAGCAGCTCTAGAGGAGGGGACGGCGAGCAGTACTTC.

The rearrangement links TRBV7-9 to TRBJ1-3, with TRBD1 matching 7 bases. The CDR3 is made up of 15 amino acids. The V and J ends lost 5 bases and 0 bases, in that order; junction bases with no gene match: 4. Per the germline V gene, CDR1 is SEHNR and CDR2 is FQNEAQ (reference sequence). DNA for the CDR3: TGTGCCAGCAGCCTACAGGGGCACTCTGGAAACACCATATATTTT. Protein sequence: CASSLQGHSGNTIYF.

This clone was seen a single time. The rearrangement uses TRBV18 and TRBJ2-1; TRBD2 matches at 10 bases. The V and J ends lost 2 bases and 4 bases, in that order; junction bases with no gene match: 2. CDR3 length equals 15 residues. Germline V gene sequence: CDR1 KGHSH, CDR2 LQKENI. The CDR3 region is CASSPSGGVYNEQFF. The CDR3 DNA reads as TGTGCCAGCTCACCAAGCGGGGGGGTTTACAATGAGCAGTTCTTC.

The V and J genes are TRBV18 and TRBJ2-2; weak D call: TRBD1 (6 bases). This CDR3 is built from 15 residues. In germline, CDR1 is KGHSH, CDR2 LQKENI. V lost 3 bases, J lost 1 base, and 9 bases lay in between. In nucleotides, the CDR3 is TGTGCCAGCTCACCGGACAGCCGGAACACCGGGGAGCTGTTTTTT. Translating gives CASSPDSRNTGELFF.

CDR3 sequence: CASSFPLSYEQYF. The CDR3 DNA is TGTGCCAGCAGCTTTCCACTATCCTACGAGCAGTACTTC. The genes are TRBV5-6 and TRBJ2-7; the D is unclear. In germline, CDR1 is SGHDT, CDR2 YYEEEE. The CDR3 spans 13 residues. Trimming removed 2 bases from V and 1 base from J, with 7 bases in between.

This chain uses TRBV3-1 (or the pseudogene TRBV3-2) with TRBJ1-5; a possible D gene is TRBD1 (6 bases). The length of the CDR3 is 20 residues. Germline V CDR1 and CDR2: LGHDT, YNNKEL (reference sequence). Trimming cost V 0 bases and J 1 base, with 22 bases left between them. CDR3 sequence (DNA): TGTGCCAGCAGCCAAGATAGGGGGAGTGTCCTTATTGGAAGCAATCAGCCCCAGCATTTT. This codes for CASSQDRGSVLIGSNQPQHF.

The chain employs TRBV5-1 and TRBJ1-3, with TRBD1 matching over 7 bases. The CDR3 covers 14 residues. The V and J ends lost 3 bases and 7 bases, in that order; junction bases with no gene match: 7. Germline CDR1 reads SGHRS; CDR2 reads YFSETQ. The CDR3 here is CASSSQGGRNTIYF. The CDR3 DNA follows: TGCGCCAGCAGCTCCCAGGGGGGCCGGAACACCATATATTTT.

The chain carries TRBV30 and TRBJ1-4; 8 bases line up with TRBD1. Per the germline V gene, CDR1 is GTSNPN and CDR2 is SVGIG (reference sequence). V was clipped by 7 bases and J by 8 bases; unmatched bases: 9. The CDR3 is 13 residues long. The chain's CDR3 is CALTGDRGEKLFF. The CDR3, as DNA: TGTGCCTTGACAGGGGACCGAGGGGAAAAACTGTTTTTT. The variable domain in full, completed from reference TRBV30 and TRBJ1-4, reads SQTIHQWPATLVQPVGSPLSLECTVEGTSNPNLYWYRQAAGRGLQLLFYSVGIGQISSEVPQNLSASRPQDRQFILSSKKLLLSDSGFYLCALTGDRGEKLFFGSGTQLSVL.

V and J are TRBV27 and TRBJ2-7; possible D gene TRBD2, 5 bases. Germline V gene data show CDR1 as MNHEY and CDR2 as SMNVEV (reference sequence). Trimming took off 5 bases at V and 4 bases at J, with 12 bases between the two ends. The CDR3 covers 13 residues. CDR3 nucleotides: TGTGCCAGCAGTCTCCGACGGACTTACGAGCAGTACTTC. Its translation: CASSLRRTYEQYF.

The V call is TRBV29-1, the J call TRBJ1-1; TRBD1 agrees at 7 bases. This CDR3 has 12 amino acids. CDR1 is SQVTM, CDR2 ANQGSEA, per germline. V was pared by 7 bases and J by 7 bases, with 9 bases of the junction left unmatched. CDR3 nucleotide sequence: TGCAGCGCGTCACAGGGGAGAGGTGAAGCTTTCTTT. Translation: CSASQGRGEAFF.

The CDR3 loop is CASSLTRTDHEAFF. Written as DNA, the CDR3 is TGTGCCAGCAGCCTCACCAGGACAGACCATGAAGCTTTCTTT. V is TRBV7-9 and J is TRBJ1-1; TRBD1 might be the D (6 bases). This CDR3 contains 14 residues. The V and J ends lost 5 bases and 7 bases respectively, with 17 bases between them. The germline gives CDR1 SEHNR, CDR2 FQNEAQ (reference sequence).

The genes are TRBV29-1 and TRBJ2-4; 10 positions match TRBD1. The CDR3 sequence is 14 residues long. Germline CDR1 SQVTM, CDR2 ANQGSEA. J gave up 12 bases and V 4 bases, and 12 bases lay outside the gene matches. The CDR3 bases are TGCAGCGTTGCAGGGGACAGGGGATTGACGAATCAGTACTTC. Protein sequence: CSVAGDRGLTNQYF.

This chain joins TRBV7-8 and TRBJ2-2; D gene ambiguous. V was trimmed by 2 bases and J by 0 bases, leaving 10 bases between them. CDR3 length equals 16 residues. Germline CDR1 reads SGHVS; CDR2 reads FQNEAQ. The CDR3 DNA follows: TGTGCCAGCAGCTTACTCACTTCATCGAACACCGGGGAGCTGTTTTTT. This codes for CASSLLTSSNTGELFF.